This TCR beta chain was documented in a study of shared clonotypes between healthy human individuals (dated by TCRdb to about 2020). About the full investigation: The cohort included a few men and a couple of women between 18 and 49 years of age. Different laboratories and diverse techniques were used to prepare libraries and sequence TCR repertoires, to increase sequencing depth and limit assay-specific biases. For each donor, CD4 naive and CD4 memory were each given three plates, CD8 naive was given two plates, and CD8 memory was given one plate. The study deeply sequenced blood TCR repertoires of about 5 healthy adults to estimate repertoire size and the extent of clonotype sharing between individuals. Per donor, leukapheresis produced somewhere between about 0.9 and 10 billion PBMCs.

Donors were healthy HIV-negative adults with no recently reported acute infections or vaccinations. All donors were Caucasian adults living in Nashville, Tennessee, USA. CD4+ T cells were enriched by magnetic negative selection; naive cells were then positively selected on CD45RA, and the negative fraction formed the memory subset. After blood collection by leukapheresis, PBMCs were isolated using Ficoll-Histopaque density gradient centrifugation and then cryopreserved in the vapor phase of liquid nitrogen. Purity and quantity of every magnetically sorted T cell population were checked by analytical flow cytometry. From each sorted fraction, genomic DNA was isolated and quantified by UV absorbance on a Nanodrop 2000c. Summary of the overall study and its limitations: Based on pairwise subsampling, the degree of clonotype sharing among donors was expected to be affected by sequencing depth. Incomplete sequencing was indicated by rarefaction of sorted-subset datasets, despite the large sequencing depth. Naive subsets generally had larger estimated clonotype richness than memory subsets did. Because the study included only a small number of donors, the genetic and exposure-history diversity represented was limited. Approximately 5% of naive CD4, 3.5% of naive CD8, approximately 2.2% of memory CD4, and about 0.4% of memory CD8 clonotypes were shared across a few donors. Clonotypes shared by all four sorted-subset donors showed higher generation probabilities than non-shared clonotypes. Only blood was sampled, and tissue TCR repertoires likely differ from those in blood.

Using the deep immunoSEQ assay, multiplex PCR amplified TCR CDR3 regions from genomic DNA. Extracted genomic DNA from each cell subset was distributed evenly across all wells of several immunoSEQ 96-well plates, and each plate was treated as a replicate. For sorted subsets, approximately 210 ng of genomic DNA, equivalent to 25,000 to 35,000 T cell genomes, went into each replicate PCR. Purified libraries were quantified with a Qubit 3.0 fluorometer, sized on a Bioanalyzer 2100, and re-quantified with the KAPA Library Quantification kit. Each immunoSEQ 96-well plate was sequenced on its own single-read 150-cycle Illumina NextSeq 550 flow cell. In the authors' own workflow: Because the immunoSEQ output included only junctional sequences and no quality scores, the filtering could not be the same as the filtering used for full-length reads. To assign V/J genes and CDR3, sequences were annotated against IMGT germline references using PyIR, a Python wrapper for IgBLAST v1.9. Reads were removed for weak V/J assignments (E-value above 1e-6), missing CDR3, stop codons, out-of-frame junctions, or ambiguous translated residues. V3J clonotypes were defined as sequences sharing an identical inferred V gene, J gene, and CDR3 amino acid sequence. To compute the percentage overlap between repertoires, the number of shared unique clonotypes was divided by the size of the smaller repertoire. Three approaches were used to assess repertoire richness: RTK rarefaction, the Chao1 estimator, and Recon v2.1 estimates of unobserved clonotypes. Generation probabilities were computed with OLGA for all TCRbeta clonotypes obtained by the gDNA method from several donors. Here the immuneACCESS table is served through TCRdb, limited to in-frame sequences with V and J called. Missing clones are a known gap in these copies; in checked studies unresolved V genes cover under half, and the rest lacks a known reason. The V and J calls and clone size come from that table; D and trimming were worked out from the DNA. Here the sample has some 2.3 million clones; more than 85% occur a single time. The ten largest clones take up roughly 0.36% of the sample.

Per the germline V gene, MDHEN is the CDR1 and SYDVKM is the CDR2. V is pruned by 4 bases and J by 2 bases, leaving 4 bases of the junction without a gene match. From the cysteine through the phenylalanine, the CDR3 covers 14 amino acids. The only DNA kept is the CDR3, 42 bases in frame from the first base. As regards this clone: The antigen it recognizes is unknown. No much larger clonotype is one base removed from it; base qualities were not supplied. Other DNA sequences of this sample code for an identical CDR3.

Here the chain combines TRBV28 and TRBJ2-7; a stretch of 8 junction bases matches TRBD1. The source material was naive CD4+ T cells from PBMCs. The sample's cell subset or site label is to be understood as: CD45RA+ positively selected. This receptor was obtained from a man younger than 35 in good health. Some clones in this sample may be carry-over from other donors' samples. Here the CDR3 is given as CASSSGQGPYEQYF. The nucleotides read TGTGCCAGCAGTTCCGGACAGGGACCCTACGAGCAGTACTTC.